Below are 12 T cell receptor beta chains sequenced from a single sample in a study of T-cell reconstitution after alpha-beta-depleted transplantation in children. Construction of the TCRbeta library involved unique molecular identifiers. TCRdb re-analysed the PCR reads in MiXCR, keeping a single row per CDR3 protein. The repertoire holds approximately 45,000 distinct CDR3 sequences, 50% to 55% seen once, with 30% to 40% in the top ten. The specimen was peripheral blood, collected before TCRalphabeta/CD19-depleted stem cell transplant. Receptor source: a boy younger than two with SCID, due to receive a stem cell transplant.

This clonotype was seen more than once but under ten times. This chain joins TRBV7-2 and TRBJ1-3, with D perhaps matching TRBD1 (5 bases). Germline V gives CDR1 SGHTA, CDR2 FQGNSA. The CDR3 contains 13 residues. V lost 5 bases and J 0 bases, leaving 5 bases between the germline ends. The CDR3 DNA follows: TGTGCCAGCAGCGGACACTCTGGAAACACCATATATTTT. Its translation: CASSGHSGNTIYF. Based on the CDR3 plus reference TRBV7-2 and TRBJ1-3, the full variable domain is GAGVSQSPSNKVTEKGKDVELRCDPISGHTALYWYRQSLGQGLEFLIYFQGNSAPDKSGLPSDRFSAERTGGSVSTLTIQRTQQEDSAVYLCASSGHSGNTIYFGEGSWLTVV.

The chain has TRBV5-1 and TRBJ2-3; a possible D gene is TRBD2 (7 bases). The CDR3 sequence is 17 residues long. Germline V gene lookup returns CDR1 SGHRS and CDR2 YFSETQ. V lost 4 bases and J lost 2, with 20 bases in between. The CDR3 sequence: CASSTSRGGPDTDTQYF. CDR3 bases: TGCGCCAGCAGCACTTCAAGGGGGGGGCCCGACACAGATACGCAGTATTTT.

This rearrangement joins TRBV2 to TRBJ2-5; D call uncertain. Germline lookup yields CDR1 SNHLY and CDR2 FYNNEI. V was clipped by 6 bases and J by 1 base, with 9 bases between them. This CDR3 comprises 13 residues. The CDR3 sequence: CASRDGIQETQYF. DNA of the CDR3: TGTGCCAGCAGGGACGGCATCCAAGAGACCCAGTACTTC. The full variable domain, with the rest looked up from reference TRBV2 and TRBJ2-5, is EPEVTQTPSHQVTQMGQEVILRCVPISNHLYFYWYRQILGQKVEFLVSFYNNEISEKSEIFDDQFSVERPDGSNFTLKIRSTKLEDSAMYFCASRDGIQETQYFGPGTRLLVL.

The rearrangement uses TRBV4-1 and TRBJ2-1; 16 bases are shared with TRBD2. CDR3 length: 19 amino acids. Losses at the gene ends were 2 bases for V and 6 bases for J; bases not matched to a gene: 10. The germline V gene encodes CDR1 MGHRA and CDR2 YSYEKL. In nucleotides, the CDR3 is TGCGCCAGCAGCCAATTTCCTGGGACTAGCGGGGGGGCGGCCAATGAGCAGTTCTTC. This encodes CASSQFPGTSGGAANEQFF.

The chain couples TRBV29-1 to TRBJ2-7; 8 bases map to TRBD1. Germline assignment: CDR1 SQVTM and CDR2 ANQGSEA. V lost 3 bases to trimming and J lost 3 bases; unmatched junction nucleotides: 7. The length of the CDR3 is 14 residues. The CDR3 sequence: CSVEGSGTGYEQYF. For the CDR3, the DNA is TGCAGCGTTGAGGGCAGTGGGACAGGCTACGAGCAGTACTTC.

The chain couples TRBV12-3 or TRBV12-4 to TRBJ1-1; 7 nucleotides agree with TRBD1. V gave up 6 bases and J gave up 8 bases; unmatched junction bases: 9. This CDR3 is 13 amino acids long. The CDR3 sequence: CASSAGQLIEAFF. CDR3 sequence (DNA): TGTGCCAGCAGCGCGGGACAGCTAATCGAAGCTTTCTTT.

The chain uses TRBV2 and TRBJ1-6, with D maybe TRBD1 (6 bases). V was trimmed by 6 bases and J by 8 bases, leaving 20 bases between them. This CDR3 is built from 16 residues. CDR1 SNHLY and CDR2 FYNNEI come from the germline V gene. In DNA form, the CDR3 reads TGTGCCAGCAGCCCCGGGACAAACCTTATCCATTCACCCCTCCACTTT. Translation: CASSPGTNLIHSPLHF.

The V call is TRBV4-2, the J call TRBJ2-3; 9 bases are shared with TRBD2. The CDR3 sequence is 14 residues long. V was clipped by 4 bases and J by 5 bases; unmatched bases: 4. Germline CDR1 and CDR2: LGHNA and YNFKEQ. The CDR3: CASSPGLAVDTQYF. The CDR3 nucleotides read TGTGCCAGCAGCCCGGGACTAGCCGTAGATACGCAGTATTTT.

This clonotype was picked up many times. The chain recombines TRBV20-1 with TRBJ1-5; 7 bases align to TRBD1. The ends lost 4 bases at V and 7 bases at J; junction bases unmatched: 7. Germline CDR1 reads DFQATT; CDR2 reads SNEGSKA (reference sequence). The length of the CDR3 is 13 residues. The DNA for the CDR3 is TGCAGTGCTAAGACGACAGGGAACCAGCCCCAGCATTTT. This gives the protein CSAKTTGNQPQHF.

The chain links TRBV12-3 or TRBV12-4 to TRBJ2-3, with D perhaps matching TRBD2 (6 bases). This CDR3 spans 17 amino acids. Trimming stripped 3 bases from V and 0 bases from J, with 16 bases between. In nucleotides, the CDR3 is TGTGCCAGCAGTTTTGGACGGGGCGGGACTAGCACAGATACGCAGTATTTT. It specifies CASSFGRGGTSTDTQYF.

This clonotype has only a few counts. J is TRBJ1-1 and V is TRBV20-1, with a possible D match to TRBD1 (6 bases). The length of the CDR3 is 13 residues. Germline assignment: CDR1 DFQATT and CDR2 SNEGSKA (reference sequence). V was pared by 5 bases and J by 6 bases, with 16 bases between. The CDR3 is CSAGKGVGPEAFF. CDR3 DNA sequence: TGCAGTGCTGGAAAGGGGGTTGGGCCTGAAGCTTTCTTT.

The chain combines TRBV5-1 with TRBJ2-2; 7 nucleotides match TRBD1. Germline CDR1 SGHRS, CDR2 YFSETQ. Losses at the gene ends were 5 bases for V and 5 bases for J; bases not matched to a gene: 9. The CDR3 is 15 amino acids. DNA of the CDR3: TGCGCCAGCAGATCTCGGACAGGTCTTACCGGGGAGCTGTTTTTT. Residues: CASRSRTGLTGELFF. Full variable domain (remainder filled in from reference TRBV5-1 and TRBJ2-2): KAGVTQTPRYLIKTRGQQVTLSCSPISGHRSVSWYQQTPGQGLQFLFEYFSETQRNKGNFPGRFSGRQFSNSRSEMNVSTLELGDSALYLCASRSRTGLTGELFFGEGSRLTVL.